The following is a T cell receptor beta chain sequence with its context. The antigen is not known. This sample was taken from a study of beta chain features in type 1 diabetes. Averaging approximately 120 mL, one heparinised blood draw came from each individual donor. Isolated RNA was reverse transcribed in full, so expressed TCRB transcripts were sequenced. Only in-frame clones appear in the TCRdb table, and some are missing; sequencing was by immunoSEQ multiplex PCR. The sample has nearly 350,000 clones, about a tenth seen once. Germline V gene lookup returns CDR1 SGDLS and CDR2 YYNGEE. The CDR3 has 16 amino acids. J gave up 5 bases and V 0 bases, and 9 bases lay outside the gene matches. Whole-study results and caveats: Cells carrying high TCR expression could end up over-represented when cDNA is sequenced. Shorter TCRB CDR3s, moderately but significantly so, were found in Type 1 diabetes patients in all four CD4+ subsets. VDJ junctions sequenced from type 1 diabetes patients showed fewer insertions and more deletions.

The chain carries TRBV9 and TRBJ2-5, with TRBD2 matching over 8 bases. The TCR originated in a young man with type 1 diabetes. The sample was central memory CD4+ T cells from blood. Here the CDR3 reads CASSVGSTGGPETQYF. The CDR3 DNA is TGTGCCAGCAGCGTAGGATCGACGGGGGGGCCTGAGACCCAGTACTTC.